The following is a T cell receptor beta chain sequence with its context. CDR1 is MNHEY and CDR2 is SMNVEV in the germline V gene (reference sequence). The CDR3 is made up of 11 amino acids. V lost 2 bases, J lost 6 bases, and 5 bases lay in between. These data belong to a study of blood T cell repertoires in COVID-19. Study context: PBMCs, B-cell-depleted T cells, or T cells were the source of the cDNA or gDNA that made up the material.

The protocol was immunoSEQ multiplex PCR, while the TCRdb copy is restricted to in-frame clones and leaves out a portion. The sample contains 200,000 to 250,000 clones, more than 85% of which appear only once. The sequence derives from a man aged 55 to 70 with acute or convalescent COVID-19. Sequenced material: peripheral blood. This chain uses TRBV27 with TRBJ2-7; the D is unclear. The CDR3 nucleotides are TGTGCCAGCAGTTTAGGCGGCGAGCAGTACTTC. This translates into CASSLGGEQYF.